This T cell receptor (beta chain) comes out of a study of T cell changes during pregnancy in multiple sclerosis. TCRdb's copy holds only in-frame clones and misses some; the assay was immunoSEQ multiplex PCR. The sample carries 80,000 to 100,000 clones, 75% to 95% recorded once. This CDR3 is 15 amino acids long. The ends lost 9 bases at V and 9 bases at J; junction bases unmatched: 12. The germline CDR1 and CDR2 sequences are LNHDA and SQIVND (reference sequence). The chain couples TRBV19 to TRBJ2-3, with 13 bases matching TRBD2. The source was peripheral blood, collected after pregnancy. This sequence originates from a female donor in good health, enrolled as a control in a pregnancy study. CDR3: CASLLTSGGSYTQYF. The CDR3 DNA reads TGTGCCAGCCTCCTGACTAGCGGGGGGTCATACACGCAGTATTTT.